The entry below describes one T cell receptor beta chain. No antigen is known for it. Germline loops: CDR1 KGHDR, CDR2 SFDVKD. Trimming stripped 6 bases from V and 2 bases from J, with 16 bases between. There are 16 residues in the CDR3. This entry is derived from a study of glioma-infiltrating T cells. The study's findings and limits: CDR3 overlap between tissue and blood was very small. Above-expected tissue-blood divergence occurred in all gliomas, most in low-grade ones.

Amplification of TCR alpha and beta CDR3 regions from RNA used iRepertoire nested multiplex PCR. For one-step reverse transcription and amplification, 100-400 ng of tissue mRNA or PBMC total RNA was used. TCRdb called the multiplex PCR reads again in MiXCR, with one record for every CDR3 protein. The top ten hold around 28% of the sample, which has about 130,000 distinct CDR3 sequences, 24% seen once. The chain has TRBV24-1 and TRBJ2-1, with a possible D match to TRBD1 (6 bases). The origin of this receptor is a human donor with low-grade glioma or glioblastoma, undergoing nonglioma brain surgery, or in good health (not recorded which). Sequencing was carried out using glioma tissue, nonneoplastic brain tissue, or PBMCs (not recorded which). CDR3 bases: TGTGCCACCAGTAATCCCACCAGGGGTGCCTACAATGAGCAGTTCTTC. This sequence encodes CATSNPTRGAYNEQFF.